The 17 T cell receptor beta chains presented below share a single source sample, sequenced in a study of T cells in tumors after PD-1 blockade. The method was immunoSEQ multiplex PCR; TCRdb's version includes in-frame clones alone and lacks a portion of them. The sample has about 48,000 clones; 81% are singletons. Sample: PBMCs, taken before anti-PD-1 treatment. The source is a human donor with basal cell carcinoma.

Remarks on this clone: The junction does not match germline at one end; this may be a read error. The sample contains more than one DNA sequence encoding this CDR3. The chain uses TRBV6-4 and TRBJ1-1; D remains unclear. CDR3 length: 12 amino acids. Germline V lookup: CDR1 MRHNA, CDR2 SNTAGT. CDR3 sequence (DNA): TGTGCTAGCAGTGACTCGGCGTCTGAAGCTTTCTTT. Protein: CASSDSASEAFF.

The CDR3 is CASSQGAVPYEQYF. In nucleotides, the CDR3 is TGTGCCAGCAGCCAAGGGGCAGTACCCTACGAGCAGTACTTC. The chain uses TRBV3-1 (or the pseudogene TRBV3-2) and TRBJ2-7; D is unresolved. Germline V gives CDR1 LGHDT, CDR2 YNNKEL (reference sequence). This CDR3 spans 14 amino acids. V was trimmed by 1 base and J by 2 bases, leaving 9 bases between them.

This sequence joins TRBV29-1 and TRBJ2-7, with 10 bases that match TRBD1. Looked up from germline, CDR1 is SQVTM and CDR2 is ANQGSEA. The V and J ends lost 3 bases and 6 bases, in that order; junction bases with no gene match: 5. There are 13 residues in the CDR3. Here the CDR3 reads CSVETGGTGEQYF. CDR3 DNA sequence: TGCAGCGTTGAGACAGGGGGCACAGGCGAGCAGTACTTC.

The V gene is TRBV19, the J gene TRBJ1-4, with unresolved D. V was pared by 7 bases and J by 4 bases, with 22 bases between. CDR3 size: 17 residues. Per the germline V gene, CDR1 is LNHDA and CDR2 is SQIVND (reference sequence). The CDR3, as DNA: TGTGCCAGTACTGAAGCGGGGAGACGGAATAATAATGAAAAACTGTTTTTT. This sequence encodes CASTEAGRRNNNEKLFF.

The sample holds one count of this clone. The V gene is TRBV6-5, the J gene TRBJ1-5, with 9 bases matching TRBD1. Trimming took 6 bases from V and 4 from J; bases not matched to a gene: 7. The CDR3 has 15 residues. CDR1 is MNHEY, CDR2 SVGAGI, per germline. The CDR3 bases are TGTGCCAGCAGGCAACGACAGGGGGGGAATCAGCCCCAGCATTTT. Its protein is CASRQRQGGNQPQHF.

This chain joins TRBV3-1 (or the pseudogene TRBV3-2) and TRBJ2-6; a possible D gene is TRBD2 (6 bases). The V gene's germline CDR1 is LGHDT and CDR2 YNNKEL (reference sequence). This CDR3 has 16 residues. Trimming left V 2 bases short and J 2 bases short, with 10 bases between. The CDR3 nucleotides read TGTGCCAGCAGCCAATGGGGCGGGGCTGGGGCCAACGTCCTGACTTTC. Protein sequence: CASSQWGGAGANVLTF.

The CDR3 sequence: CASSLGPQGSTGYTF. Here the CDR3 DNA reads TGTGCCAGCAGCTTAGGCCCACAGGGTTCTACTGGCTACACCTTC. The V gene is TRBV5-6, the J gene TRBJ1-2, with D perhaps matching TRBD1 (6 bases). Looked up from germline, CDR1 is SGHDT and CDR2 is YYEEEE. Trimming took 2 bases from V and 7 from J, leaving 18 bases between them. The CDR3 covers 15 residues. The full variable domain, rest sourced from reference TRBV5-6 and TRBJ1-2, is DAGVTQSPTHLIKTRGQQVTLRCSPKSGHDTVSWYQQALGQGPQFIFQYYEEEERQRGNFPDRFSGHQFPNYSSELNVNALLLGDSALYLCASSLGPQGSTGYTFGSGTRLTVV.

A single count supports this clone. The genes are TRBV29-1 and TRBJ2-1; the D call may be TRBD1 or TRBD2 (5 bases each). The germline gives CDR1 SQVTM, CDR2 ANQGSEA. The CDR3 consists of 16 residues. V lost 5 bases, J lost 0 bases, and 17 bases lay in between. CDR3 sequence: CSVPWDGLSSYNEQFF. DNA of the CDR3: TGCAGCGTTCCTTGGGACGGCCTTAGCTCCTACAATGAGCAGTTCTTC.

The J gene is TRBJ1-1, the V gene TRBV14, with 7 positions matching TRBD1. Germline values: CDR1 SGHDN, CDR2 FVKESK. Losses at the gene ends were 4 bases for V and 2 bases for J; bases not matched to a gene: 16. The CDR3 consists of 18 residues. CDR3 nucleotides: TGTGCCAGCAGCCCTAATTCGGCGACAGGGATATCTAACACTGAAGCTTTCTTT. Its translation: CASSPNSATGISNTEAFF.

The V call is TRBV9, the J call TRBJ2-7; 8 bases are shared with TRBD1. V shed 0 bases, J shed 3 bases, and the junction held 5 bases outside the gene matches. CDR1 is SGDLS and CDR2 is YYNGEE in the germline V gene. The length of the CDR3 is 15 residues. The CDR3 is CASSVAGTGFYEQYF. The CDR3 DNA follows: TGTGCCAGCAGCGTAGCCGGGACAGGCTTCTACGAGCAGTACTTC.

Written as DNA, the CDR3 is TGTGCCAGCAGCAACGGACAGGGTGCCTACAATGAGCAGTTCTTC. Protein: CASSNGQGAYNEQFF. The rearrangement uses TRBV7-2 and TRBJ2-1, with 8 nucleotides matching TRBD1. The junction had 5 bases not matched to a gene; V was cut back by 5 bases and J by 2 bases. Looked up from germline, CDR1 is SGHTA and CDR2 is FQGNSA. CDR3 length equals 15 residues.

This clone showed up just a few times. The J gene is TRBJ2-7, the V gene TRBV5-4; D may be TRBD2 (6 bases). The CDR3 contains 14 residues. CDR1 is SGHNT, CDR2 YYREEE, per germline (reference sequence). With 5 bases removed from V and 1 base from J, the gap between germline ends came to 13 bases. This CDR3 is CASSYDSGSYEQYF. The DNA of the CDR3 is TGTGCCAGCAGTTACGATAGCGGTTCCTACGAGCAGTACTTC.

The count of this clone is one. The chain combines TRBV27 with TRBJ2-3; 9 nucleotides agree with TRBD1. The CDR3 extends over 14 amino acids. J was trimmed by 1 base and V by 8 bases; bases with no gene match: 4. Germline CDR1 and CDR2: MNHEY and SMNVEV (reference sequence). CDR3 loop: CASSRTGGTDTQYF. CDR3 sequence (DNA): TGTGCCAGCTCCAGGACAGGGGGCACAGATACGCAGTATTTT.

This clone appeared once. This rearrangement joins TRBV24-1 to TRBJ2-5, with TRBD1 as a possible D gene (6 bases). CDR1 is KGHDR and CDR2 is SFDVKD in the germline V gene. V was shortened by 3 bases and J by 2 bases, with 15 bases between the two germline ends. This CDR3 comprises 16 residues. In nucleotides, the CDR3 is TGTGCCACCAGTGATCCCTCAACAGGGAGTCAAGAGACCCAGTACTTC. Translated, it gives CATSDPSTGSQETQYF.

The V gene is TRBV6-5, the J gene TRBJ2-1; possible D gene TRBD2, 6 bases. This CDR3 has 15 residues. Trimming removed 2 bases at V and 6 bases at J, with 14 bases between. Germline V gene sequence: CDR1 MNHEY, CDR2 SVGAGI. The DNA of the CDR3 is TGTGCCAGCAGTTACGCGACTAGTTCTCGCAATGAGCAGTTCTTC. Residues: CASSYATSSRNEQFF.

This clone has more than one count but fewer than ten. The V and J genes are TRBV5-1 and TRBJ2-1; 11 bases align to TRBD2. Trimming removed 3 bases from V and 0 bases from J; junction bases left unmatched: 8. The CDR3 has 18 amino acids. The germline gives CDR1 SGHRS, CDR2 YFSETQ. CDR3 in amino acids: CASSYLAGGLSSYNEQFF. DNA for the CDR3: TGCGCCAGCAGCTATCTAGCGGGGGGACTGAGCTCCTACAATGAGCAGTTCTTC.

This chain uses TRBV6-4 with TRBJ1-1; no reliable D call. Germline CDR1 MRHNA, CDR2 SNTAGT. The CDR3 sequence is 13 residues long. V lost 5 bases to trimming and J lost 1 base, with 8 bases between them. The CDR3 reads CASSPQPNTEAFF. The CDR3 nucleotides are TGTGCCAGCAGTCCCCAGCCGAACACTGAAGCTTTCTTT.